This T cell receptor (beta chain) was identified during a study of shared clonotypes between healthy human individuals. Whole-study context: The cohort comprised a couple of women and a few men. Their ages spanned 18 to 49 years. Each donor's CD8 memory used one plate, CD8 naive two, each CD4 subset three. General study results and limits: Among non-shared clonotypes, generation probabilities were lower than among those shared by all four donors.

The assay was immunoSEQ multiplex PCR, and TCRdb's table has in-frame clones only and misses some. Here the sample spans hundreds of thousands of clones, around 73% being singletons. Germline V gives CDR1 LNHDA, CDR2 SQIVND (reference sequence). Trimming shortened V by 3 bases and J by 2 bases, and 11 bases separated the two germline ends. The length of the CDR3 is 15 residues. With regard to this clone: Antigen: not known.

Each of the donors was a healthy adult who was HIV-negative and had not had a recent acute infection or vaccination. This receptor was identified in a woman in her 30s in good health. Sequenced material: memory CD4+ T cells sorted from blood. Indicated subset: CD45RA-negative fraction. The V and J genes are TRBV19 and TRBJ1-5; a weak D match, TRBD1 (5 bases). CDR3 sequence reads: CASSMDVRGNQPQHF. In nucleotides, the CDR3 is TGTGCCAGTAGTATGGATGTCAGGGGCAATCAGCCCCAGCATTTT.